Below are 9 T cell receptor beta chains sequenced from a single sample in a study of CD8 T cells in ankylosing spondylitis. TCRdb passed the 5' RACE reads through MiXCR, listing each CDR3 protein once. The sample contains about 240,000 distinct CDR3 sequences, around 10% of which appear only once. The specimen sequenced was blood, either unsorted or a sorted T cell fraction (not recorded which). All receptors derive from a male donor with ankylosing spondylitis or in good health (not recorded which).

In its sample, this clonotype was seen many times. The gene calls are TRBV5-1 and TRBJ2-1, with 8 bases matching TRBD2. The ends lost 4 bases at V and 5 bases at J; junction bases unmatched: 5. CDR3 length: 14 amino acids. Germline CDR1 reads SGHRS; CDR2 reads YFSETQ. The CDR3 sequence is CASSPGGLDNEQFF. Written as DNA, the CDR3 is TGCGCCAGCAGCCCGGGGGGGTTGGACAATGAGCAGTTCTTC.

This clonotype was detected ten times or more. CDR3 in DNA: TGCAGCGTAGGGATCCATGAGCAGTTCTTC. Encoded protein: CSVGIHEQFF. The chain employs TRBV29-1 and TRBJ2-1; D remains ambiguous. V was cut by 6 bases and J by 8 bases, with 8 bases left in between. The germline gives CDR1 SQVTM, CDR2 ANQGSEA. The CDR3 extends over 10 amino acids.

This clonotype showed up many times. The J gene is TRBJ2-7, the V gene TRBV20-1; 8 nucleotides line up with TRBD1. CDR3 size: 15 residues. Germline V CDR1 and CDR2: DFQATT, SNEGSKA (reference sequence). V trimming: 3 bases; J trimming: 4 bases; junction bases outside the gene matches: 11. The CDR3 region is CSASPGQGAGYEQYF. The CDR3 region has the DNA TGCAGTGCTAGCCCCGGGCAGGGGGCTGGTTACGAGCAGTACTTC.

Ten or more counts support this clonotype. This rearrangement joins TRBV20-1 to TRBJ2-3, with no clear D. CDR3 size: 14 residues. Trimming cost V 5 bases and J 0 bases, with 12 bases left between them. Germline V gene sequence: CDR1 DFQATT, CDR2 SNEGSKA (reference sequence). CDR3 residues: CSAYLHPSTDTQYF. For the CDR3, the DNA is TGCAGTGCTTACCTTCACCCTAGCACAGATACGCAGTATTTT.

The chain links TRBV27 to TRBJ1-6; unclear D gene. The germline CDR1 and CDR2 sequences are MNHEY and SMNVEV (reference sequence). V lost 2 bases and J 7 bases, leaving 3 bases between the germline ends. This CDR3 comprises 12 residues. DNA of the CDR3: TGTGCCAGCAGTTTAATCAATTCACCCCTCCACTTT. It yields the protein CASSLINSPLHF.

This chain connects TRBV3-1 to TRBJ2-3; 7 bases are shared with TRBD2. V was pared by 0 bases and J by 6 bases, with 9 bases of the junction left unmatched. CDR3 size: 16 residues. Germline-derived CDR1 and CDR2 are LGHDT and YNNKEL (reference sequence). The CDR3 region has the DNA TGTGCCAGCAGCCAAGATTTGGCTAGCGGACCGGATACGCAGTATTTT. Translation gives CASSQDLASGPDTQYF.

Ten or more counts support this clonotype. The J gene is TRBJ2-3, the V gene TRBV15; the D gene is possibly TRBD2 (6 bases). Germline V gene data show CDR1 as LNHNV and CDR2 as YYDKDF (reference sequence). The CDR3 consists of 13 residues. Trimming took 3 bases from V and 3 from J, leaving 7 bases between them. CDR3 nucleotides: TGTGCCACCAGCAGGCGGGGTACAGATACGCAGTATTTT. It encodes CATSRRGTDTQYF.

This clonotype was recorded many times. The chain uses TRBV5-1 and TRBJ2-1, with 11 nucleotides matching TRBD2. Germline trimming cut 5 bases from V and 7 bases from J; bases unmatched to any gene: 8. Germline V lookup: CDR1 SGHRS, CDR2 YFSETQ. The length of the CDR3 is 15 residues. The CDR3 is CASRSETSGRNEQFF. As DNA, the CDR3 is TGCGCCAGCAGGTCAGAAACTAGCGGGAGAAATGAGCAGTTCTTC.

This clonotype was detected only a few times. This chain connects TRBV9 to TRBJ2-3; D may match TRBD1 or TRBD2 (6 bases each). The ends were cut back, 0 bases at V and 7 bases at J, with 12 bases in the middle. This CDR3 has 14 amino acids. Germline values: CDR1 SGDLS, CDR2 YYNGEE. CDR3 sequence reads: CASSVGRGDYTQYF. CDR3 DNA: TGTGCCAGCAGCGTAGGGAGGGGGGATTATACGCAGTATTTT.